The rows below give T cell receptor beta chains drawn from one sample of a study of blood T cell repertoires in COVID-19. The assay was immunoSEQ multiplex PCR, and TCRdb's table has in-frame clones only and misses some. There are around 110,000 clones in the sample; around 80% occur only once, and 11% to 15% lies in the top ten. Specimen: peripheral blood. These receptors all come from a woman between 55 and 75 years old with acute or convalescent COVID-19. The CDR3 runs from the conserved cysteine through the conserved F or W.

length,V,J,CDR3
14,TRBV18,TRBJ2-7,CASKPGQGSHEQYF
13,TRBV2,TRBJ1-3,CASSVGQGYTIYF
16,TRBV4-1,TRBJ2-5,CASSTGTGRYQETQYF
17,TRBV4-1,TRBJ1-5,CASSQEHRTHGNQPQHF
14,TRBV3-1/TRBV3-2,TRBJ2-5,CASKSSGRVETQYF
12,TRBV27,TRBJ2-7,CASSRDVYEQYF
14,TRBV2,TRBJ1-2,CAGSRQGLNYGYTF
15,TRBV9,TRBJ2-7,CASSVDPSGSYEQYF
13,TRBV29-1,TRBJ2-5,CSVNRGVGETQYF
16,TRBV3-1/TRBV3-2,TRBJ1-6,CASSELSDTSNSPLHF
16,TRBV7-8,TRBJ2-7,CASSLGTSGLSYEQYF
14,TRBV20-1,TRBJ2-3,CSASRQRGTDTQYF
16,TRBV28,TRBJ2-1,CASSPPGTSSYNEQFF
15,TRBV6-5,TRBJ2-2,CASRYNGQPAGELFF
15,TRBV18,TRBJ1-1,CASSPPSGRATEAFF
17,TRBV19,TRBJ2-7,CASSIGLAGPSSGEQYF
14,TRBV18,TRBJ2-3,CASSRVAVGDTQYF
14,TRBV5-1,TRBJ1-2,CASSSGTANYGYTF
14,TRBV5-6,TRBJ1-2,CASSLSGTGEGYTF
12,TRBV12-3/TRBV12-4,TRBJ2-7,CASSSDSSEQYF
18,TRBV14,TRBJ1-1,CASSQGFRVRIVNTEAFF
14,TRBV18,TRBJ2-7,CASSPTSGRREQYF
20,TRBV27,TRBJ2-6,CASSYAEPGQGAFGANVLTF
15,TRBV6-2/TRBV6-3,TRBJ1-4,CASSRTGTGYEKLFF
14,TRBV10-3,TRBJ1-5,CAISTDRGEQPQHF
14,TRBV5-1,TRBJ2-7,CASKAPGLPYEQYF
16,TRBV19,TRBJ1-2,CASSVGDRGRIGGYTF
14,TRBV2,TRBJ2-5,CASRRSPGKETQYF
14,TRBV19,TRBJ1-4,CASTRWGQHEKLFF
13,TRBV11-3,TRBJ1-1,CASSSDSDTEAFF
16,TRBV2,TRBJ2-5,CASSEIRTVAPETQYF
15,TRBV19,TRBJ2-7,CASSFRDAEAYEQYF
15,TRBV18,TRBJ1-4,CASSPATEPFEKLFF
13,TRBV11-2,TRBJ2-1,CASSSDRGQEQFF
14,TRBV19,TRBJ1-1,CASSVAGTNTEAFF
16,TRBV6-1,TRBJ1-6,CASSAQGPDNNSPLHF
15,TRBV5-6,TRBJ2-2,CASSLGFRDRPQLFF
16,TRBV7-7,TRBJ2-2,CASSFSRQGGTGELFF
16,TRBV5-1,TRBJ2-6,CASSLDSRTGANVLTF
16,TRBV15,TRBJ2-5,CATSRVGLAGVETQYF
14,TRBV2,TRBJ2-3,CASRARVSTDTQYF
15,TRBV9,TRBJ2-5,CASSVYWAGQETQYF
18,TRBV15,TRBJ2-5,CATSRDMLAANRGETQYF
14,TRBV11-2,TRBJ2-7,CASSSGQFSYEQYF
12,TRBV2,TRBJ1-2,CASRTEAYGYTF
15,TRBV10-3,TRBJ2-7,CAISNAGGPWSEQYF
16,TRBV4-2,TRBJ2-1,CASSQATSGSYNEQFF
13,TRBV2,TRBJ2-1,CASSLAGYNEQFF
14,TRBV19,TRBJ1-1,CASRRAGTGTEAFF
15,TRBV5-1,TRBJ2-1,CASSLLSGSYNEQFF
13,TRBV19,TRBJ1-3,CASRQGAGNTIYF
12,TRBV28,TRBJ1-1,CASSTGDTEAFF
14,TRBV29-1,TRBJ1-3,CSVGSGITGNTIYF
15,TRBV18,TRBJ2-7,CASSPRTGTTYEQYF
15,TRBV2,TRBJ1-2,CASEFGTGDSYGYTF
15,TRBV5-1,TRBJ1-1,CASRLDIRATTEAFF
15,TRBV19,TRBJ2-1,CASSILNPPSNEQFF
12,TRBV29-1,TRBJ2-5,CSVVLAVQTQYF